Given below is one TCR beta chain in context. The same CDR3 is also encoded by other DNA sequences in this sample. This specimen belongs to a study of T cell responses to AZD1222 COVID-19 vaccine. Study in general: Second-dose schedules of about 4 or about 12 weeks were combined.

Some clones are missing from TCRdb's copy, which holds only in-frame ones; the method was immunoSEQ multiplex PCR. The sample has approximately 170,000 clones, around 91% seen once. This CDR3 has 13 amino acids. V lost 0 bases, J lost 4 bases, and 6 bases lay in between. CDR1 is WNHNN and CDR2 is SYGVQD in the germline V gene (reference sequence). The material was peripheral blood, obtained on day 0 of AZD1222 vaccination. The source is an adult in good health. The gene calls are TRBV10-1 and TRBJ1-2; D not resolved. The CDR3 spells CASSESGGYGYTF. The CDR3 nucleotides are TGCGCCAGCAGTGAGTCTGGTGGCTATGGCTACACCTTC.